Listed below are T cell receptor beta chains from one sample, sequenced in a study of blood T cell repertoires in COVID-19. Here immunoSEQ multiplex PCR was the method, and the copy in TCRdb shows in-frame clones only, minus some. The top ten hold roughly 10% of the sample, which has 100,000 or so clones, 80% to 90% seen once. Sequenced sample: peripheral blood. The receptors were gathered from a woman in her twenties or thirties with acute or convalescent COVID-19. The CDR3 runs from the conserved cysteine through the conserved F or W. The order of the fields is clone size, J gene, V gene, D gene, CDR3 protein, CDR3 DNA. A D gene is named only where the DNA matches it firmly. Rows may omit the clone size; those that give it use once, few, many or a size class.

few TRBJ1-2 TRBV15 . CATSRDGVSGAGGYTF TGTGCCACCAGCAGAGATGGGGTGTCAGGGGCAGGAGGCTACACCTTC
. TRBJ2-3 TRBV6-1 TRBD2 CASSEGGGGAIGWTDTQYF TGTGCCAGCAGTGAGGGTGGCGGGGGGGCCATCGGATGGACAGATACGCAGTATTTT
. TRBJ2-1 TRBV6-5 . CASSYPGDNEQFF TGTGCCAGCAGTTACCCGGGGGACAATGAGCAGTTCTTC
. TRBJ2-3 TRBV5-6 TRBD2 CASSLELAGVTDTQYF TGTGCCAGCAGCTTGGAACTAGCGGGGGTCACAGATACGCAGTATTTT
. TRBJ2-7 TRBV5-6 TRBD1 CASSFGTGKSYEQYF TGTGCCAGCAGCTTTGGGACAGGGAAATCCTACGAGCAGTACTTC
. TRBJ1-2 TRBV27 . CASSLRGALYGYTF TGTGCCAGCAGTTTACGGGGAGCGCTCTATGGCTACACCTTC
. TRBJ2-7 TRBV9 TRBD1 CASSVGDRDNEQYF TGTGCCAGCAGCGTAGGGGACAGGGACAACGAGCAGTACTTC
few TRBJ2-7 TRBV6-5 . CASRALGRSYEQYF TGTGCCAGCAGGGCTTTGGGCCGTTCCTACGAGCAGTACTTC
. TRBJ1-5 TRBV10-3 . CAISESRGNQPQHF TGTGCCATCAGTGAGTCCCGGGGCAATCAGCCCCAGCATTTT
. TRBJ1-5 TRBV5-1 . CASSLLGASNQPQHF TGCGCCAGCAGCTTGCTGGGGGCAAGCAATCAGCCCCAGCATTTT
. TRBJ1-2 TRBV10-3 TRBD1 CAISTGAIANYGYTF TGTGCCATCTCGACAGGGGCGATAGCTAACTATGGCTACACCTTC
. TRBJ2-2 TRBV11-3 . CASSLYGELFF TGTGCCAGCAGCTTGTACGGGGAGCTGTTTTTT
few TRBJ2-3 TRBV7-9 TRBD1 CASSLLGTGADTQYF TGTGCCAGCAGCTTATTGGGGACAGGGGCAGATACGCAGTATTTT
few TRBJ1-5 TRBV24-1 TRBD1 CATSDPRQGNQPQHF TGTGCCACCAGTGATCCGCGACAGGGAAATCAGCCCCAGCATTTT
. TRBJ1-2 TRBV5-1 . CASSSPGDYGYTF TGCGCCAGCAGCTCGCCCGGGGACTATGGCTACACCTTC
. TRBJ1-5 TRBV3-1/TRBV3-2 . CASSQGRHSNQPQHF TGTGCCAGCAGCCAGGGCAGGCATAGCAATCAGCCCCAGCATTTT
. TRBJ1-1 TRBV15 TRBD1 CATSTSGGRDTEAFF TGTGCCACCAGCACTTCAGGGGGAAGGGACACTGAAGCTTTCTTT
. TRBJ2-4 TRBV5-6 TRBD2 CASSLLVSGGYGIQYF TGTGCCAGCAGCTTACTGGTCAGCGGGGGGTACGGCATTCAGTACTTC
. TRBJ1-1 TRBV27 . CASSSFGGNAAEAFF TGTGCCAGCAGTTCCTTTGGGGGGAATGCCGCTGAAGCTTTCTTT
. TRBJ1-2 TRBV9 TRBD1 CASSETGTANYGYTF TGTGCCAGCAGCGAGACAGGGACAGCTAACTATGGCTACACCTTC
once TRBJ1-3 TRBV28 . CASTASDMSGNTIYF TGTGCCAGCACCGCCTCGGACATGAGTGGAAACACCATATATTTT
. TRBJ1-2 TRBV23-1 . CASSQSAFYGYTF TGCGCCAGCAGTCAATCAGCATTCTATGGCTACACCTTC
. TRBJ2-7 TRBV27 . CASSLFGEEQYF TGTGCCAGCAGTTTATTTGGGGAGGAGCAGTACTTC
. TRBJ1-6 TRBV5-5 . CASSLASSYNSPLHF TGTGCCAGCAGCTTGGCCTCTTCCTATAATTCACCCCTCCACTTT
once TRBJ2-3 TRBV3-1/TRBV3-2 . CASSFSESTQYF TGTGCCAGCAGTTTCAGCGAGAGTACGCAGTATTTT
. TRBJ2-1 TRBV10-2 TRBD2 CASSEYRGEDEQFF TGCGCCAGCAGTGAGTATCGGGGGGAGGATGAGCAGTTCTTC